This T cell receptor beta chain was retrieved from a study of T cell responses to AZD1222 COVID-19 vaccine. Study-wide results and caveats: Epitopes outside B.1.351 and B.1.1.7 mutated regions reportedly drew nearly half of spike TCRs. Only six AZD1222 recipients tested seropositive at baseline. Donors were mostly white British, more females; clonal diversity possibly underestimated. Spike was spanned by vaccine-associated CD4 TCRs, with dominance at 160-218 and 743-854.

Using immunoSEQ multiplex PCR, the repertoire was profiled, and TCRdb retains in-frame clones only, with some absent. This table holds approximately 110,000 clones, 80% to 90% found once. This CDR3 has 13 amino acids. V lost 7 bases and J lost 0; bases outside the gene matches: 3. Germline CDR1 reads SNHLY; CDR2 reads FYNNEI. Points on this clone: Its antigen is not identified.

The V gene is TRBV2, the J gene TRBJ2-7, with 7 nucleotides matching TRBD2. The sequence derives from an adult in good health. This specimen consisted of peripheral blood, obtained on day 0 of AZD1222 vaccination. CDR3 protein: CASTTSVSYEQYF. As DNA, the CDR3 is TGTGCCAGCACCACTAGCGTCTCCTACGAGCAGTACTTC.